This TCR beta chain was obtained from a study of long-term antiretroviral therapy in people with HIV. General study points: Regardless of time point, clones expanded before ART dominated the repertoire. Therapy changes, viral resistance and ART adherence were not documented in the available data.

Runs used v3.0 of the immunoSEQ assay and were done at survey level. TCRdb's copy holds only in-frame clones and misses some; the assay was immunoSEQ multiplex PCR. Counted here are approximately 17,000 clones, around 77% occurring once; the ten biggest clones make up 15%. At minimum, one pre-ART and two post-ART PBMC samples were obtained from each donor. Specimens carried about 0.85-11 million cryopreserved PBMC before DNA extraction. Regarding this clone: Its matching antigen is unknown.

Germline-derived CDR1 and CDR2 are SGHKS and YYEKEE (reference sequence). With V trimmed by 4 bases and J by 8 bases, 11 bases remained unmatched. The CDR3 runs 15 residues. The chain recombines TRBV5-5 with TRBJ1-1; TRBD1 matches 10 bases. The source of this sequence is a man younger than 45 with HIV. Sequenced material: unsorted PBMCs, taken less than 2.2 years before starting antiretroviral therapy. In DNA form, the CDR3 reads TGTGCCAGCAGCCCCGGGACAGGGGCCATTAGGGAAGCTTTCTTT. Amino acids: CASSPGTGAIREAFF.